These T cell receptor beta chains were read from a single sample in a study of T cell responses to AZD1222 COVID-19 vaccine. Data came from immunoSEQ multiplex PCR; TCRdb stores just in-frame clones and leaves some out. The table shows about 130,000 clones, with around 92% occurring only once. The sample consisted of peripheral blood, taken on day 0 of AZD1222 vaccination. Receptors originate from an adult in good health. The CDR3 runs from the conserved cysteine through the conserved F or W. The order of the fields is J gene, clone size, V gene, D gene, CDR3 protein, CDR3 DNA. A D gene is named only where the DNA matches it firmly. Only part of the rows carry a size: once, few, many, or a class if the clone is expanded.

TRBJ2-2	.	TRBV24-1	.	CATSATGGPGELFF	TGTGCCACCAGCGCCACGGGTGGGCCCGGGGAGCTGTTTTTT
TRBJ2-2	.	TRBV3-1/TRBV3-2	.	CASSHFGSTGELFF	TGTGCCAGCAGCCATTTCGGGAGCACCGGGGAGCTGTTTTTT
TRBJ2-1	.	TRBV6-5	TRBD1	CASSVGQSSYNEQFF	TGTGCCAGCAGCGTGGGACAGAGCTCCTACAATGAGCAGTTCTTC
TRBJ2-1	.	TRBV7-5	.	CARSLASPGEQFF	TGTGCCAGAAGCCTGGCTAGCCCGGGTGAGCAGTTCTTC
TRBJ1-1	.	TRBV10-3	.	CAISESPGKEAMNTEAFF	TGTGCCATCAGTGAGTCTCCGGGCAAAGAAGCCATGAACACTGAAGCTTTCTTT
TRBJ2-3	once	TRBV5-5	.	CASSLVTGTDTQYF	TGTGCCAGCAGCTTGGTGACAGGCACAGATACGCAGTATTTT
TRBJ2-5	.	TRBV5-4	.	CASSLPGQETQYF	TGTGCCAGCAGCTTGCCGGGCCAAGAGACCCAGTACTTC
TRBJ1-3	.	TRBV18	.	CASYGRTQSGNTIYF	TGTGCCAGCTACGGACGTACTCAATCTGGAAACACCATATATTTT
TRBJ2-3	.	TRBV5-1	.	CASSLELPGRDTQYF	TGCGCCAGCAGCTTGGAGCTGCCAGGGAGAGATACGCAGTATTTT
TRBJ2-2	.	TRBV5-1	.	CASSLALGTGELFF	TGCGCCAGCAGCTTGGCCCTGGGGACCGGGGAGCTGTTTTTT
TRBJ2-2	once	TRBV2	TRBD1	CASSETSDRGGELFF	TGTGCCAGCAGTGAGACCTCGGACAGGGGCGGGGAGCTGTTTTTT
TRBJ2-3	once	TRBV6-2/TRBV6-3	TRBD2	CASSYSPTSVSTDTQYF	TGTGCCAGCAGTTACTCCCCGACTAGCGTGAGCACAGATACGCAGTATTTT
TRBJ2-1	.	TRBV7-8	.	CASRDAGSYNEQFF	TGTGCCAGCAGAGACGCGGGTTCCTACAATGAGCAGTTCTTC
TRBJ2-5	.	TRBV24-1	TRBD2	CATSPRGGETQYF	TGTGCCACCAGCCCCCGGGGGGGAGAGACCCAGTACTTC
TRBJ2-7	.	TRBV29-1	TRBD1	CSVRRQGTYEQYF	TGCAGCGTCCGCCGACAGGGGACCTACGAGCAGTACTTC
TRBJ1-4	.	TRBV20-1	.	CSASLFGSNEKLFF	TGCAGTGCTAGTCTGTTTGGATCTAATGAAAAACTGTTTTTT
TRBJ1-4	.	TRBV4-1	.	CASSQGLDSVKGLNEKLFF	TGCGCCAGCAGCCAAGGGTTAGACAGCGTCAAGGGCCTTAATGAAAAACTGTTTTTT
TRBJ1-3	.	TRBV2	.	CASRVQGSGNTIYF	TGTGCCAGCAGGGTACAGGGTTCCGGAAACACCATATATTTT
TRBJ2-2	once	TRBV29-1	.	CSVEVRMNTGELFF	TGCAGCGTTGAGGTCCGGATGAACACCGGGGAGCTGTTTTTT
TRBJ2-7	once	TRBV2	TRBD1	CASSADRVSYEQYF	TGTGCCAGCAGTGCTGACAGGGTCTCCTACGAGCAGTACTTC
TRBJ2-5	.	TRBV6-4	.	CASRQDSQETQYF	TGTGCCAGCCGCCAAGACAGCCAAGAGACCCAGTACTTC
TRBJ2-3	.	TRBV5-5	TRBD2	CASSHNPTSGGAFGTDTQYF	TGTGCCAGCAGTCACAACCCGACTAGCGGGGGGGCCTTTGGCACAGATACGCAGTATTTT
TRBJ1-1	.	TRBV4-2	.	CASSQERIGAAFF	TGTGCCAGCAGCCAAGAACGGATTGGTGCTGCTTTCTTT
TRBJ2-4	.	TRBV7-2	.	CASSLAGTRNKNIQYF	TGTGCCAGCAGCTTAGCGGGCACCCGTAATAAAAACATTCAGTACTTC
TRBJ1-1	.	TRBV7-2	.	CASSLEPRYTEAFF	TGTGCCAGCAGCTTAGAACCTCGTTACACTGAAGCTTTCTTT
TRBJ2-7	.	TRBV3-1/TRBV3-2	TRBD2	CASSQREASSYEQYF	TGTGCCAGCAGCCAACGGGAGGCGAGCTCCTACGAGCAGTACTTC
TRBJ1-4	once	TRBV27	.	CASSSYSGENNEKLFF	TGTGCCAGCAGTTCCTACTCCGGGGAGAATAATGAAAAACTGTTTTTT
TRBJ1-2	.	TRBV19	.	CASSPRGGYGYTF	TGTGCCAGTAGCCCCCGGGGAGGCTATGGCTACACCTTC
TRBJ2-3	.	TRBV6-5	.	CASSYSISGTDTQYF	TGTGCCAGCAGTTACTCAATTAGCGGCACAGATACGCAGTATTTT
TRBJ1-1	.	TRBV3-1/TRBV3-2	.	CASSHLGRLNTEAFF	TGTGCCAGCAGCCACCTGGGACGGTTGAACACTGAAGCTTTCTTT
TRBJ2-7	.	TRBV6-6	TRBD1	CASSYRTGVPYEQYF	TGTGCCAGCAGTTACCGGACAGGGGTTCCCTACGAGCAGTACTTC
TRBJ1-3	.	TRBV6-5	TRBD1	CASISDRVPGNTIYF	TGTGCCAGCATCTCCGACAGGGTTCCTGGAAACACCATATATTTT
TRBJ1-5	.	TRBV6-5	.	CASSYSRGTNQPQHF	TGTGCCAGCAGTTACAGTAGGGGTACGAATCAGCCCCAGCATTTT
TRBJ2-1	.	TRBV10-3	TRBD2	CAINTFRLAGEHSYNEQFF	TGTGCCATCAATACCTTTAGGCTAGCGGGGGAGCACTCCTACAATGAGCAGTTCTTC
TRBJ1-5	.	TRBV2	.	CASSLTNSNQPQHF	TGTGCCAGCAGTTTGACAAATAGCAATCAGCCCCAGCATTTT
TRBJ1-2	.	TRBV27	TRBD1	CATKPGQDVGYTF	TGTGCCACCAAGCCCGGACAGGACGTGGGCTACACCTTC
TRBJ2-1	.	TRBV18	.	CASSPPPRLEHNEQFF	TGTGCCAGCTCACCACCGCCGAGACTCGAACACAATGAGCAGTTCTTC
TRBJ1-2	once	TRBV7-3	.	CASSLRLEGPTF	TGTGCCAGCAGCTTGAGGCTGGAGGGCCCGACCTTC
TRBJ2-7	once	TRBV7-9	TRBD2	CASSLGGGSPYF	TGTGCCAGCAGCTTAGGCGGGGGGTCCCCTTACTTC
TRBJ2-7	.	TRBV5-5	.	CASSLFGGDEQYF	TGTGCCAGCAGCTTGTTCGGGGGAGACGAGCAGTACTTC
TRBJ2-1	.	TRBV7-3	.	CASSSGGPKGDEQFF	TGTGCCAGCAGCTCCGGGGGGCCTAAAGGAGATGAGCAGTTCTTC
TRBJ1-5	.	TRBV5-5	TRBD1	CASSRTGAQPQHF	TGTGCCAGCAGCCGGACAGGAGCCCAGCCCCAGCATTTT
TRBJ1-2	.	TRBV18	TRBD1	CASSEWTGVSSDGYTF	TGTGCCAGCTCAGAGTGGACAGGGGTGAGCTCAGATGGCTACACCTTC
TRBJ2-5	.	TRBV7-9	.	CASSLVGGPRGETQYF	TGTGCCAGCAGCTTAGTAGGTGGCCCCAGGGGAGAGACCCAGTACTTC
TRBJ2-7	.	TRBV7-8	.	CATKLPTSGEQYF	TGTGCCACCAAGCTCCCCACCTCTGGCGAGCAGTACTTC
TRBJ1-2	.	TRBV24-1	.	CATSALRVKGYTF	TGTGCCACCAGTGCCTTGCGGGTAAAAGGCTACACCTTC
TRBJ1-2	.	TRBV15	TRBD1	CATSTRQGRSIDYTF	TGTGCCACCAGCACGCGACAGGGACGTTCTATTGACTACACCTTC
TRBJ2-2	.	TRBV13	TRBD1	CASSSQTGEKSGELFF	TGTGCCAGCAGCTCCCAGACAGGGGAGAAGTCCGGGGAGCTGTTTTTT
TRBJ2-7	.	TRBV7-9	TRBD2	CASRQPGLDEQYF	TGTGCCAGCAGACAACCGGGACTAGACGAGCAGTACTTC
TRBJ2-7	.	TRBV6-2/TRBV6-3	.	CASSYSGPAPSSYEQYF	TGTGCCAGCAGTTACTCGGGACCAGCCCCATCTTCCTACGAGCAGTACTTC
TRBJ1-2	.	TRBV7-2	TRBD1	CASSRQGAGGPDYTF	TGTGCCAGCAGCCGTCAGGGGGCTGGTGGCCCTGACTACACCTTC
TRBJ2-2	few	TRBV6-6	TRBD2	CASRFTGGAGGELFF	TGTGCCAGCAGGTTTACCGGGGGGGCAGGCGGGGAGCTGTTTTTT
TRBJ1-2	.	TRBV2	.	CASSLRGAEDGYTF	TGTGCCAGCAGTCTACGGGGGGCGGAGGATGGCTACACCTTC
TRBJ2-3	.	TRBV27	TRBD2	CASSRYRSGGSTDTQYF	TGTGCCAGCAGTCGATACCGTAGCGGGGGGAGTACAGATACGCAGTATTTT